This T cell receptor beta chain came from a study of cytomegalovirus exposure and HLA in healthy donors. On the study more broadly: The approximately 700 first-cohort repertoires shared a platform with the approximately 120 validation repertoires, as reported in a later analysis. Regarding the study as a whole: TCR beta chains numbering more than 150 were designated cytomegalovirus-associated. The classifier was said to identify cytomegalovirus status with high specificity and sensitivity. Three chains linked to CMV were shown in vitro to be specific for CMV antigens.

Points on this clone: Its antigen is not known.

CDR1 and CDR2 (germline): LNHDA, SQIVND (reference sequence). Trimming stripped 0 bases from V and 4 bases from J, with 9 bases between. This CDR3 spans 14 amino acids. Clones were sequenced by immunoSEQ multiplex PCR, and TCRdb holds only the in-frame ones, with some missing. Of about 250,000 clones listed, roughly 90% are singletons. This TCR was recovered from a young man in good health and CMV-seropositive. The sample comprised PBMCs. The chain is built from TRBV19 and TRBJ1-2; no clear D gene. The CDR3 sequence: CASSIDLTTYGYTF. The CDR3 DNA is TGTGCCAGTAGTATAGATTTGACTACCTATGGCTACACCTTC.